This passage covers 32 T cell receptor beta chains from one sample sequenced in a study of long-term antiretroviral therapy in people with HIV (dated by TCRdb to between 2020 and 2023). The immunoSEQ hsTCRB v3.0 assay was used at survey level resolution for TRB variable region sequencing. TCRdb's version of the immuneACCESS table is confined to in-frame rearrangements and falls short of the full clone set. An unresolved V gene accounts for under half of the shortfall where checked; the remainder is of unknown origin. The sample includes 25,000 to 35,000 clones, with about 90% observed a single time. More than 1% of the sample lies in the top ten. The sample consisted of unsorted PBMCs, taken 2 years after starting antiretroviral therapy. These receptors all come from a man in his fifties or sixties with HIV.

The chain carries TRBV11-2 and TRBJ2-7, with D maybe TRBD1 (6 bases). Trimming took 5 bases from V and 5 from J, leaving 22 bases between them. The V gene's germline CDR1 is SGHAT and CDR2 FQNNGV. CDR3 length: 16 amino acids. CDR3 in amino acids: CASSPAGFVGAHEQYF. The CDR3 DNA is TGTGCCAGCAGCCCAGCAGGATTTGTGGGGGCCCACGAGCAGTACTTC.

The chain carries TRBV7-2 and TRBJ2-4; possibly TRBD1 for D (5 bases). Between the trimmed V and J ends, which lost 1 base and 7 bases, there was a span of 11 bases. The CDR3 extends over 14 amino acids. Germline V lookup: CDR1 SGHTA, CDR2 FQGNSA. This CDR3 reads CASSLVTRANIQYF. The CDR3 DNA follows: TGTGCCAGCAGCTTAGTGACCAGGGCTAACATTCAGTACTTC.

The V gene is TRBV7-2, the J gene TRBJ2-1; a weak D match, TRBD2 (6 bases). V lost 6 bases and J lost 0, with 15 bases in between. The CDR3 runs 16 residues. The germline V gene encodes CDR1 SGHTA and CDR2 FQGNSA. The CDR3 DNA follows: TGTGCCAGCAGAAATCCCCGGGAGAGCTCCTACAATGAGCAGTTCTTC. Its translation is CASRNPRESSYNEQFF.

The rearrangement links TRBV4-3 to TRBJ2-2; possible D gene TRBD1, 5 bases. The V end was cut by 1 base, the J end by 3 bases, with 6 bases between. This CDR3 spans 14 amino acids. Germline CDR1 and CDR2: LGHNA and YSLEER. CDR3 in amino acids: CASSQAGHTGELFF. The CDR3 DNA is TGCGCCAGCAGCCAAGCAGGGCACACCGGGGAGCTGTTTTTT.

The chain joins TRBV6-6 to TRBJ1-5; maybe TRBD1 (6 bases). Germline V gene lookup returns CDR1 MNHNY and CDR2 SVGAGI (reference sequence). V was shortened by 5 bases and J by 6 bases, with 14 bases between the two germline ends. The CDR3 consists of 14 residues. The CDR3 here is CASSPGEVGQPQHF. The CDR3 coding sequence is TGTGCCAGCAGTCCAGGGGAAGTTGGTCAGCCCCAGCATTTT.

V and J are TRBV5-4 and TRBJ2-7; TRBD1 agrees at 7 bases. Germline CDR1 reads SGHNT; CDR2 reads YYREEE (reference sequence). This CDR3 is 15 amino acids long. With V trimmed by 4 bases and J by 5 bases, 12 bases remained unmatched. In DNA form, the CDR3 reads TGTGCCAGCAGCCCCCCGAGACAGGGCATCGACGAGCAGTACTTC. Its translation: CASSPPRQGIDEQYF.

The V and J genes are TRBV7-8 and TRBJ2-4; D may be TRBD1 (6 bases). The CDR3 is 14 residues long. In germline, CDR1 is SGHVS, CDR2 FQNEAQ. V shed 3 bases and J shed 5 bases, with 11 bases lying between them. Here the CDR3 reads CASSLVGQQNIQYF. In DNA form, the CDR3 reads TGTGCCAGCAGCTTGGTCGGACAGCAAAACATTCAGTACTTC.

The genes are TRBV7-3 and TRBJ1-1; perhaps TRBD1 as D (5 bases). The CDR3 covers 15 residues. V was pared by 2 bases and J by 3 bases, with 13 bases between. The germline V gene encodes CDR1 SGHTA and CDR2 FQGTGA. CDR3 sequence: CASSLGVGPYTEAFF. The CDR3, as DNA: TGTGCCAGCAGCTTAGGTGTGGGGCCATACACTGAAGCTTTCTTT.

The rearrangement links TRBV11-3 to TRBJ1-4, with 7 bases lining up with TRBD1. The CDR3 length is 12 residues. Germline trimming cut 6 bases from V and 5 bases from J; bases unmatched to any gene: 0. Germline V lookup: CDR1 SGHNT, CDR2 YENEEA. CDR3 in amino acids: CASRGGNEKLFF. CDR3 DNA: TGTGCCAGCAGAGGGGGCAATGAAAAACTGTTTTTT.

The chain links TRBV6-5 to TRBJ2-6; D is ambiguous. The ends were cut back, 5 bases at V and 1 base at J, with 9 bases in the middle. CDR1 and CDR2 (germline): MNHEY, SVGAGI. The CDR3 totals 15 residues. CDR3 sequence: CASSPEASGANVLTF. CDR3 sequence (DNA): TGTGCCAGCAGTCCCGAAGCGTCTGGGGCCAACGTCCTGACTTTC.

The rearrangement joins TRBV7-2 to TRBJ2-5, with 7 bases matching TRBD2. Germline trimming cut 4 bases from V and 5 bases from J; bases unmatched to any gene: 13. This CDR3 comprises 16 residues. Germline CDR1 reads SGHTA; CDR2 reads FQGNSA. As DNA, the CDR3 is TGTGCCAGCAGCTCATGGGAGCGGGGCCTTCTGGAGACCCAGTACTTC. Encoded protein: CASSSWERGLLETQYF.

The chain combines TRBV11-3 with TRBJ1-1, with 8 bases aligning to TRBD1. The CDR3 spans 16 residues. Germline V CDR1 and CDR2: SGHNT, YENEEA. J gave up 2 bases and V 1 base, and 6 bases lay outside the gene matches. CDR3 sequence: CASSLGGTGANTEAFF. Written as DNA, the CDR3 is TGTGCCAGCAGCTTAGGGGGGACAGGAGCCAACACTGAAGCTTTCTTT.

The rearrangement joins TRBV6-6 to TRBJ2-1; TRBD1 aligns across 7 bases. V trimming: 2 bases; J trimming: 14 bases; junction bases outside the gene matches: 9. Germline V gene lookup returns CDR1 MNHNY and CDR2 SVGAGI (reference sequence). CDR3 length equals 13 residues. Written as DNA, the CDR3 is TGTGCCAGCAGTTACAATCAGGGGACAGATAAGTTCTTC. This translates into CASSYNQGTDKFF.

In DNA form, the CDR3 reads TGTGCCAGCAGCAATCGGGACAGGCATGGCTACACCTTC. It encodes CASSNRDRHGYTF. The chain uses TRBV5-4 and TRBJ1-2, with TRBD1 identical over 8 bases. Germline CDR1 is SGHNT and CDR2 is YYREEE (reference sequence). This CDR3 region has 13 residues. The ends lost 4 bases at V and 6 bases at J; junction bases unmatched: 5. Based on the CDR3 plus reference TRBV5-4 and TRBJ1-2, the full variable domain is ETGVTQSPTHLIKTRGQQVTLRCSSQSGHNTVSWYQQALGQGPQFIFQYYREEENGRGNFPPRFSGLQFPNYSSELNVNALELDDSALYLCASSNRDRHGYTFGSGTRLTVV.

The chain employs TRBV18 and TRBJ1-4; no reliable D call. V was pared by 1 base and J by 0 bases, with 3 bases between. The germline V gene has CDR1 KGHSH and CDR2 LQKENI. The CDR3 has 14 residues. The CDR3, as DNA: TGTGCCAGCTCACCACGCGCAACTAATGAAAAACTGTTTTTT. The encoded protein is CASSPRATNEKLFF.

The chain carries TRBV6-5 and TRBJ1-4; TRBD1 matches 7 bases. Germline CDR1 reads MNHEY; CDR2 reads SVGAGI. The CDR3 is 14 amino acids. The V segment lost 2 bases and the J segment 8 bases; nucleotides outside the gene matches: 5. This CDR3 is CASSYGQEAEKLFF. The DNA for the CDR3 is TGTGCCAGCAGTTACGGACAGGAGGCCGAAAAACTGTTTTTT.

The chain joins TRBV4-1 to TRBJ2-7, with a weak D call TRBD1 (6 bases). The CDR3 loop spans 13 amino acids. From germline, CDR1 is MGHRA and CDR2 YSYEKL. With 10 bases removed from V and 2 bases from J, the gap between germline ends came to 15 bases. In nucleotides, the CDR3 is TGCGCCACCGCGGCAGGGGACACCTACGAGCAGTACTTC. Translation gives CATAAGDTYEQYF.

This rearrangement joins TRBV2 to TRBJ2-1; D not resolved. The V end lost 5 bases, the J end lost 2 bases, and 7 bases lay between the germline ends. CDR1 SNHLY and CDR2 FYNNEI come from the germline V gene. CDR3 length: 13 amino acids. CDR3: CASSPTPYNEQFF. The DNA for the CDR3 is TGTGCCAGCAGTCCGACGCCCTACAATGAGCAGTTCTTC.

CDR3 DNA: TGTGCCAGCAGCTTGCGGTATGGTAGTACTGAAGCTTTCTTT. This gives the protein CASSLRYGSTEAFF. The chain recombines TRBV5-4 with TRBJ1-1, with no clear D. The V end lost 1 base, the J end lost 5 bases, and 12 bases lay between the germline ends. CDR3 length: 14 residues. Germline V lookup: CDR1 SGHNT, CDR2 YYREEE (reference sequence).

In DNA form, the CDR3 reads TGCGCCAGTATTGGACTAGCGGGAGTCTCCTACGAGCAGTACTTC. Translating gives CASIGLAGVSYEQYF. The chain links TRBV10-2 to TRBJ2-7; 13 positions agree with TRBD2. Germline V gene data show CDR1 as WSHSY and CDR2 as SAAADI. The V gene end was trimmed by 9 bases and the J gene end by 0 bases; junction bases not matched to a gene: 5. CDR3 length: 15 residues.

The CDR3 loop is CASSQRSGTSETGELFF. The CDR3 region has the DNA TGCGCCAGCAGCCAACGATCCGGGACTAGCGAGACCGGGGAGCTGTTTTTT. The chain couples TRBV4-3 to TRBJ2-2; 10 nucleotides line up with TRBD2. Looked up from germline, CDR1 is LGHNA and CDR2 is YSLEER. The CDR3 totals 17 residues. Trimming cost V 2 bases and J 5 bases; bases outside gene matches: 8.

This chain joins TRBV19 and TRBJ1-2; D gene ambiguous. There are 15 residues in the CDR3. V lost 1 base to trimming and J lost 6 bases, with 15 bases between them. The V gene's germline CDR1 is LNHDA and CDR2 SQIVND (reference sequence). CDR3 coding DNA: TGTGCCAGTAGTATAGTGCCGGGTTTCTTCGATGGCTACACCTTC. Residues: CASSIVPGFFDGYTF. Using reference TRBV19 and TRBJ1-2 for the parts outside the CDR3, the full variable domain is DGGITQSPKYLFRKEGQNVTLSCEQNLNHDAMYWYRQDPGQGLRLIYYSQIVNDFQKGDIAEGYSVSREKKESFPLTVTSAQKNPTAFYLCASSIVPGFFDGYTFGSGTRLTVV.

This clone was recorded a few times. This chain joins TRBV10-3 and TRBJ1-5; D unclear. The CDR3 covers 12 residues. Trimming removed 2 bases at V and 4 bases at J, with 3 bases between. Germline V gene sequence: CDR1 ENHRY, CDR2 SYGVKD. The CDR3 region has the DNA TGTGCCATCAGTGAGGTTAATCAGCCCCAGCATTTT. This sequence encodes CAISEVNQPQHF.

The chain links TRBV5-8 to TRBJ2-7, with 12 bases aligning to TRBD2. CDR1 and CDR2 (germline): SGHTS, YDEGEE. This CDR3 region has 16 residues. V trimming: 0 bases; J trimming: 2 bases; junction bases outside the gene matches: 3. The CDR3: CASSLGLAGVPYEQYF. The CDR3 nucleotides are TGTGCCAGCAGCTTGGGACTAGCGGGGGTCCCCTACGAGCAGTACTTC.

The chain links TRBV10-2 to TRBJ2-1, with D perhaps matching TRBD1 (6 bases). There are 15 residues in the CDR3. V was clipped by 10 bases and J by 7 bases, with 23 bases between them. Germline CDR1 and CDR2: WSHSY and SAAADI. The DNA of the CDR3 is TGCGCCATCTCACCCCAGGGGTCCAACGGTAATGAGCAGTTCTTC. This gives the protein CAISPQGSNGNEQFF.

The chain joins TRBV11-2 to TRBJ2-7; 10 nucleotides agree with TRBD2. The CDR3 covers 14 residues. Germline V gene sequence: CDR1 SGHAT, CDR2 FQNNGV. With 3 bases clipped from V and 3 bases from J, the junction kept 2 bases outside the gene matches. CDR3 amino acids: CASSFLAGDYEQYF. The CDR3 DNA is TGTGCCAGCAGCTTCCTAGCGGGAGACTACGAGCAGTACTTC.

This chain joins TRBV7-2 and TRBJ2-2, with D hard to call. Germline lookup yields CDR1 SGHTA and CDR2 FQGNSA. This CDR3 comprises 14 residues. Trimming removed 1 base from V and 0 bases from J, with 3 bases in between. CDR3 coding DNA: TGTGCCAGCAGCTTAGGAGCGAACACCGGGGAGCTGTTTTTT. It yields the protein CASSLGANTGELFF.

This chain connects TRBV4-1 to TRBJ2-7, with 8 bases that match TRBD1. The V segment lost 3 bases and the J segment 6 bases; nucleotides outside the gene matches: 1. This CDR3 is 12 amino acids long. Germline CDR1 MGHRA, CDR2 YSYEKL. CDR3 nucleotide sequence: TGCGCCAGCAGCCAGGACAGGGTCGAGCAGTACTTC. Protein sequence: CASSQDRVEQYF.

The J gene is TRBJ2-7, the V gene TRBV10-2; maybe TRBD2 (6 bases). From germline, CDR1 is WSHSY and CDR2 SAAADI. V was cut by 4 bases and J by 5 bases, with 6 bases left in between. The CDR3 totals 11 residues. CDR3: CASSAGDEQYF. The CDR3 DNA follows: TGCGCCAGCAGTGCGGGAGACGAGCAGTACTTC.

The J gene is TRBJ2-5, the V gene TRBV5-4, with 9 bases matching TRBD1. Germline V lookup: CDR1 SGHNT, CDR2 YYREEE (reference sequence). Unmatched junction bases numbered 4, after V lost 4 bases and J lost 0 bases. The CDR3 has 15 residues. CDR3 amino acids: CASSVDRGYQETQYF. The CDR3 DNA reads as TGTGCCAGCAGCGTTGACAGGGGGTACCAAGAGACCCAGTACTTC.

CDR3 residues: CASRHMRDRVNYGYTF. CDR3 DNA sequence: TGTGCCAGCAGACACATGAGGGACAGGGTTAACTATGGCTACACCTTC. This sequence joins TRBV5-4 and TRBJ1-2; 9 bases fit TRBD1. Germline CDR1 reads SGHNT; CDR2 reads YYREEE (reference sequence). V was pared by 5 bases and J by 1 base, with 9 bases of the junction left unmatched. This CDR3 is built from 16 residues.

V is TRBV4-3 and J is TRBJ1-4; D ambiguous. Trimming shortened V by 1 base and J by 5 bases, and 5 bases separated the two germline ends. This CDR3 is built from 13 residues. CDR1 and CDR2 from the germline V gene are LGHNA and YSLEER. The CDR3 coding sequence is TGCGCCAGCAGCCAAGCGAGAAATGAAAAACTGTTTTTT. Protein sequence: CASSQARNEKLFF.